The rows below give T cell receptor beta chains drawn from one sample of a study of cytomegalovirus exposure and HLA in healthy donors. The repertoire was sequenced with immunoSEQ multiplex PCR; TCRdb's copy has only in-frame clones and lacks some. The table includes 60,000 or so clones, about 92% detected once. Sample: PBMCs. These receptors were collected from a man younger than 35 in good health and CMV-seronegative. Each CDR3 is given with its conserved first and last residue. Each record gives: V gene, clone size, D gene, CDR3 protein. The D gene is left open where the match is weak. Expanded clones are given a class, and other clones once, few, many or no size at all.

TRBV6-1,NA,NA,CATLGLRQTYEQYF
TRBV5-1,once,TRBD2,CASSLEGGVSYNEQFF
TRBV29-1,NA,NA,CSVHTPQSEQFF
TRBV4-1,NA,TRBD2,CASSQGTSVTGELFF
TRBV11-3,NA,NA,CASSRDEREQFF
TRBV7-3,NA,TRBD2,CASSQLAGIYNEQFF
TRBV7-6,NA,TRBD2,CASSLEPGLAGATQYF
TRBV27,once,NA,CASSFGGLGEAFF
TRBV18,NA,TRBD2,CASSSLAVNTGELFF
TRBV7-6,once,NA,CASSLVLPADTQYF
TRBV7-7,once,NA,CASSQLGADVEQFF
TRBV6-5,NA,TRBD2,CASSRLAGVYEQYF
TRBV9,NA,TRBD2,CASSGSSGRTNTGELFF
TRBV19,NA,TRBD2,CASRTSGSLDEQFF
TRBV10-3,NA,NA,CAISVGGGRTGELFF
TRBV5-1,NA,NA,CASSLGGARIEFYNEQFF
TRBV5-1,NA,TRBD1,CASSPGTGGEQYF
TRBV15,NA,NA,CATSTSGANQPQHF
TRBV6-1,NA,NA,CASMLTRVASEAFF
TRBV10-3,NA,TRBD2,CAISDPRGVASGQETQYF
TRBV2,NA,NA,CASQHARVMSGETQYF
TRBV2,NA,TRBD2,CASSELGTSPGELFF